These 20 T cell receptor beta chains originate from one sample sequenced in a study of regulatory T cells in long-lasting Graves disease. Investigators prepared the TCR beta libraries by applying iRepertoire HTBI primers and Arm-PCR of CDR3 regions. A single record per CDR3 protein comes from TCRdb applying MiXCR to the multiplex PCR reads. In the table there are roughly 360,000 distinct CDR3 sequences, 12% of which are singletons. Time point denoted: newly diagnosed GD, antithyroid drugs for less than 3 months. Generation of the TCR library employed RNA extracted from PBMCs. The same data also went into a second study, on T cells in Graves' hyperthyroidism and ophthalmopathy.

The input for sequencing was peripheral blood mononuclear cells (PBMCs), taken at new diagnosis, from a patient treated with antithyroid drugs. All receptors derive from a young woman with Graves disease.

The rearrangement uses TRBV20-1 and TRBJ2-1; 10 bases match TRBD1. The V gene end was trimmed by 5 bases and the J gene end by 4 bases; junction bases not matched to a gene: 8. CDR1 is DFQATT and CDR2 is SNEGSKA in the germline V gene (reference sequence). The CDR3 has 15 amino acids. CDR3 in amino acids: CSAVNRDRGYNEQFF. In DNA form, the CDR3 reads TGCAGTGCTGTAAACCGGGACAGGGGTTACAATGAGCAGTTCTTC.

Ten or more counts support this clonotype. V is TRBV6-1 and J is TRBJ1-1; no reliable D call. This CDR3 contains 15 residues. Trimming removed 6 bases from V and 2 bases from J, with 16 bases in between. Germline V lookup: CDR1 MNHNS, CDR2 SASEGT. The chain's CDR3 is CASSWTQQINTEAFF. The CDR3 DNA sequence: TGTGCCAGCAGCTGGACCCAACAGATTAACACTGAAGCTTTCTTT.

CDR3 sequence (DNA): TGTGCCAGCAGTTTGCCAGGGAATATCCCCTACAATGAGCAGTTCTTC. It encodes CASSLPGNIPYNEQFF. The chain is built from TRBV12-3 or TRBV12-4 and TRBJ2-1, with D tentatively TRBD1 (5 bases). V lost 3 bases and J 2 bases, leaving 14 bases between the germline ends. The CDR3 is made up of 16 amino acids.

The rearrangement links TRBV25-1 to TRBJ1-6; no definite D call. The CDR3 runs to 12 residues. The germline V gene encodes CDR1 MGHDK and CDR2 SYGVNS. V lost 2 bases and J lost 14, with 10 bases in between. CDR3 nucleotides: TGTGCCAGCAGTGAAGAGGGCCGGGCCCTCCACTTT. Protein sequence: CASSEEGRALHF.

This clonotype was picked up many times. The rearrangement uses TRBV6-5 and TRBJ2-1, with D perhaps matching TRBD1 (5 bases). Trimming cost V 2 bases and J 9 bases, with 5 bases left between them. This CDR3 comprises 11 residues. Germline values: CDR1 MNHEY, CDR2 SVGAGI. CDR3 DNA: TGTGCCAGCAGTTACAGGGGTGAGCAGTTCTTC. Translating gives CASSYRGEQFF.

This clonotype has a count of ten or more. V and J are TRBV12-5 and TRBJ1-2, with D uncertain. Trimming left V 5 bases short and J 3 bases short, with 10 bases between. The CDR3 has 13 amino acids. Germline loops: CDR1 LGHNT, CDR2 FRNRAP. CDR3 sequence reads: CASGPDAHYGYTF. DNA of the CDR3: TGTGCTAGTGGTCCTGACGCTCACTATGGCTACACCTTC.

This clonotype was seen more than once but under ten times. V gene TRBV4-1 combines with J gene TRBJ2-1; the D call may be TRBD1 or TRBD2 (5 bases each). The V end was cut by 2 bases, the J end by 3 bases, with 14 bases between. The CDR3 is 16 residues long. The germline gives CDR1 MGHRA, CDR2 YSYEKL. The CDR3 sequence is CASSQRGPVIYNEQFF. For the CDR3, the DNA is TGCGCCAGCAGCCAAAGGGGACCCGTAATCTACAATGAGCAGTTCTTC.

J is TRBJ2-5 and V is TRBV19; TRBD1 matches 7 bases. The V gene's germline CDR1 is LNHDA and CDR2 SQIVND (reference sequence). The CDR3 is 12 residues long. Unmatched junction bases numbered 3, after V lost 9 bases and J lost 2 bases. The CDR3 region is CASRGTQETQYF. The CDR3 nucleotides read TGTGCCAGCAGGGGGACGCAAGAGACCCAGTACTTC.

Of note for this clonotype: Possible read error: a much larger clone is one base away. The V call is TRBV30, the J call TRBJ2-1; a weak D match, TRBD1 (6 bases). The ends were cut back, 2 bases at V and 10 bases at J, with 12 bases in the middle. Germline CDR1 GTSNPN, CDR2 SVGIG (reference sequence). The CDR3 is 12 amino acids. The CDR3 DNA reads as TGTGCCTGGAGTCGGGGACAAAACGAGCAGTTCTTC. It encodes CAWSRGQNEQFF.

The V gene is TRBV29-1, the J gene TRBJ2-1; 9 bases are shared with TRBD2. The germline V gene encodes CDR1 SQVTM and CDR2 ANQGSEA. The CDR3 has 17 residues. V shed 7 bases, J shed 2 bases, and the junction held 15 bases outside the gene matches. CDR3 protein: CSAQEPAGGSTYNEQFF. CDR3 sequence (DNA): TGCAGCGCCCAAGAACCAGCGGGGGGCAGTACCTACAATGAGCAGTTCTTC.

Concerning this clonotype: This may be a read error: a much more frequent sequence differs by one nucleotide. This chain uses TRBV6-2 or TRBV6-3 with TRBJ1-2, with D tentatively TRBD1 (6 bases). Germline CDR1 reads MNHEY; CDR2 reads SVGEGT. V was cut by 10 bases and J by 11 bases, with 17 bases left in between. CDR3 size: 11 residues. The CDR3 loop is CATLLGGTYTF. CDR3 sequence (DNA): TGTGCCACTCTGTTGGGGGGCACTTACACCTTC.

This clonotype was picked up many times. J is TRBJ2-1 and V is TRBV5-1, with a tentative D call TRBD2 (6 bases). The ends were cut back, 2 bases at V and 4 bases at J, with 19 bases in the middle. Germline values: CDR1 SGHRS, CDR2 YFSETQ. The CDR3 sequence is 17 residues long. CDR3 sequence reads: CASSFAHRSGQYNEQFF. The CDR3 DNA sequence: TGCGCCAGCAGCTTTGCCCACCGCAGCGGGCAATACAATGAGCAGTTCTTC.

There are a few counts of this clonotype. The V and J genes are TRBV7-2 and TRBJ2-2, with 7 bases matching TRBD2. This CDR3 is built from 14 residues. Germline assignment: CDR1 SGHTA and CDR2 FQGNSA. The CDR3: CATNFGEGTGELFF. The DNA of the CDR3 is TGTGCTACGAACTTCGGGGAGGGCACCGGGGAGCTGTTTTTT. The variable domain in full, completed from reference TRBV7-2 and TRBJ2-2, reads GAGVSQSPSNKVTEKGKDVELRCDPISGHTALYWYRQSLGQGLEFLIYFQGNSAPDKSGLPSDRFSAERTGGSVSTLTIQRTQQEDSAVYLCATNFGEGTGELFFGEGSRLTVL.

This clonotype has only a few counts. The V call is TRBV4-2, the J call TRBJ2-2; D may be TRBD2 (6 bases). Germline-derived CDR1 and CDR2 are LGHNA and YNFKEQ. The CDR3 has 13 residues. V was shortened by 4 bases and J by 4 bases, with 7 bases between the two germline ends. CDR3 sequence (DNA): TGTGCCAGCAGCCCGACTAGCACCGGGGAGCTGTTTTTT. Translating gives CASSPTSTGELFF.

V is TRBV20-1 and J is TRBJ2-1; 8 nucleotides line up with TRBD2. From germline, CDR1 is DFQATT and CDR2 SNEGSKA (reference sequence). The J segment lost 4 bases and the V segment lost 8 bases, leaving 10 bases of the junction unmatched. The length of the CDR3 is 14 residues. CDR3 DNA sequence: TGCAGTCTTAAGATCGGGGGGGGATACAATGAGCAGTTCTTC. Its translation: CSLKIGGGYNEQFF.

This clonotype appeared a few times. The V and J genes are TRBV10-3 and TRBJ1-1; TRBD1 might be the D (6 bases). The CDR3 extends over 13 amino acids. Per germline, CDR1 ENHRY and CDR2 SYGVKD. V shed 8 bases and J shed 4 bases, with 14 bases lying between them. In nucleotides, the CDR3 is TGTGCCATCGGACGGGGGCTGAGCACTGAAGCTTTCTTT. This codes for CAIGRGLSTEAFF.

This clonotype was counted at least ten times. The chain employs TRBV29-1 and TRBJ2-7; the D gene is possibly TRBD1 (6 bases). The J call may be faulty, since TRBJ2-5 better matches the DNA end. The germline CDR1 and CDR2 sequences are SQVTM and ANQGSEA. The CDR3 length is 16 residues. CDR3 nucleotides: TGCAGCGTTGAAAGCTTTTCCAGGGGATTGGATGAGACCCAGTACTTC. It encodes CSVESFSRGLDETQYF.

As to this clonotype: Given a much more abundant clone one base away, this may be a read error. This chain uses TRBV20-1 with TRBJ2-4; D call uncertain. This CDR3 is 12 amino acids long. Germline lookup yields CDR1 DFQATT and CDR2 SNEGSKA (reference sequence). The germline V and J ends were trimmed by 4 bases and 13 bases, with 17 bases remaining between them. The DNA of the CDR3 is TGCAGTGCTAAGGCACAGTACAATGAGCAGTACTTC. Protein: CSAKAQYNEQYF.

This clonotype was detected ten times or more. The chain joins TRBV2 to TRBJ1-1, with no clear D. Trimming took 3 bases from V and 1 from J, leaving 6 bases between them. This CDR3 spans 13 amino acids. Germline assignment: CDR1 SNHLY and CDR2 FYNNEI. In nucleotides, the CDR3 is TGTGCCAGCAGTGATTTAGCGAACACTGAAGCTTTCTTT. Its protein product is CASSDLANTEAFF.

This clonotype was seen more than once but under ten times. No DNA is shown, since the ends of the CDR3 on it are uncertain; the CDR3 is the one TCRdb lists. V is TRBV19 and J is TRBJ2-1; the tabulated D call, TRBD2, remains unverified against the DNA. Termini included, the CDR3 measures 15 amino acids. Per germline, CDR1 LNHDA and CDR2 SQIVND (reference sequence). The chain's CDR3 is CASSIFGGGTSLSFF.